This T cell receptor beta chain was retrieved from a study of Graves' ophthalmopathy and Graves' hyperthyroidism. CDR3 regions of TCR beta were amplified from RNA transcripts. Following a first-round RT-PCR that used HTBI primers, a second-round multiplex PCR was carried out. TCRdb used MiXCR to reprocess the multiplex PCR reads, holding one entry per CDR3 protein. The sample has some 400,000 distinct CDR3 sequences, 15% to 20% seen once. Study-level findings and limits: Appearing in blood as well were most expanded thyroid clonotypes above 0.001 frequency.

The sample holds many counts of this clonotype. Its specificity is unknown. CDR1 LNHDA and CDR2 SQIVND come from the germline V gene (reference sequence). V was clipped by 6 bases and J by 3 bases, with 15 bases between them. The length of the CDR3 is 14 residues. V gene TRBV19 combines with J gene TRBJ2-7; D not resolved. Sequences were obtained from peripheral blood. This sequence originates from a woman under 30 with Graves' ophthalmopathy. This CDR3 reads CASSQIRQDYEQYF. CDR3 nucleotides: TGTGCCAGTAGCCAGATCCGTCAGGACTACGAGCAGTACTTC.